This T cell receptor beta chain was captured by sequencing in a study of shared clonotypes between healthy human individuals. About the research overall: Each donor's CD4 naive and CD4 memory cells filled three plates apiece, CD8 naive two, and CD8 memory one.

On sorted subsets, replicate PCRs used 200 ng DNA, or some 27,000 T cell genomes. Clones were read by immunoSEQ multiplex PCR, and TCRdb kept only the in-frame ones, dropping some. The data show under 2.5 million clones, 80% to 95% seen once. V was shortened by 6 bases and J by 4 bases, with 13 bases between the two germline ends. CDR3 length: 14 residues. Germline-derived CDR1 and CDR2 are SGHVS and FQNEAQ. The gene calls are TRBV7-8 and TRBJ1-5; a weak D match, TRBD1 (5 bases). Sequenced input: naive CD4+ T cells from PBMCs. Subset denoted: CD45RA+ positively selected. The origin of this receptor is a man aged 18-30 years in good health. Some clones in this sample may be carry-over from other donors' samples. CDR3 sequence: CASRPQGGNQPQHF. Written as DNA, the CDR3 is TGTGCCAGCAGACCTCAGGGAGGGAATCAGCCCCAGCATTTT.